This is a list of T cell receptor beta chains from one sample in a study of graft-versus-host responses after intestinal transplantation. Assay used: immunoSEQ multiplex PCR; TCRdb lists only in-frame clones, some missing. The table has about 10,000 clones, around 29% seen once. The material was alloreactive CD4+ T cells from a mixed lymphocyte reaction culture, obtained before transplantation. The receptors stem from a human patient who was an organ donor for intestinal transplantation. CDR3s include the opening cysteine and the closing phenylalanine or tryptophan. D genes are given only for firm matches. Clone size is stated in some rows and not others, as once, few, many or a class when expanded.

j_call v_call clone_size d_call cdr3_nt cdr3_aa
TRBJ2-7 TRBV23-1 - - TGCGCCAGCAGGGGACCACGCTGTCGCGAGCAGTACTTC CASRGPRCREQYF
TRBJ2-2 TRBV10-2 - TRBD1 TGCGCCAGCACCCGGGACAGGGTACGGGGGGAGCTGTTTTTT CASTRDRVRGELFF
TRBJ1-6 TRBV9 few - TGTGCCAGCAGCCAAACTCTGGGTAATTCACCCCTCCACTTT CASSQTLGNSPLHF
TRBJ1-2 TRBV28 - TRBD1 TGTGCCAGCAGTAGAACGGGACAGCGCATACTCTATGGCTACACCTTC CASSRTGQRILYGYTF
TRBJ1-4 TRBV6-6 - - TGTGCCAGCAGTTACGGGGAGTCAGGTGAAAAACTGTTTTTT CASSYGESGEKLFF
TRBJ2-3 TRBV27 - TRBD1 TGTGCCAGCAGACGGACAGGGGGCGATTGGAAGTATTTT CASRRTGGDWKYF
TRBJ2-1 TRBV7-3 medium-sized - TGTGCCAGCAGCGACACGGGGCATGAGCAGTTCTTC CASSDTGHEQFF
TRBJ2-3 TRBV5-1 - - TGCGCCAGCAGCGCGGGACCGATCACAGATACGCAGTATTTT CASSAGPITDTQYF
TRBJ1-4 TRBV5-5 - - TGTGCCAGCAGCCCCCATGACCCTAACAGGGCAACTAATGAAAAACTGTTTTTT CASSPHDPNRATNEKLFF
TRBJ1-1 TRBV7-9 - - TGTGCCAGCACCCTAAGTCGAGGTTCGATCACTGAAGCTTTCTTT CASTLSRGSITEAFF